A single count supports the clone carrying this T cell receptor beta chain. Its antigen is not known. These data originate in a study of cytomegalovirus exposure and HLA in healthy donors. Study-wide results and limits: Later work showed greater clonal expansion in HLA-associated TCR beta chains than in equally common others. With high specificity and sensitivity, the classifier reportedly diagnosed cytomegalovirus status. Owing to their indistinguishability, certain V segments, notably TRBV6-2 and TRBV6-3, were excluded.

Vbeta (60) and Jbeta (13) primers were used in the PCR. TCRdb keeps only in-frame clones here, not all; method: immunoSEQ multiplex PCR. The sample shows 150,000 to 200,000 clones, over 65% of them seen only once. It was healthy bone marrow donors who served as donors. This CDR3 is 14 amino acids long. V was clipped by 6 bases and J by 5 bases; unmatched bases: 9. Looked up from germline, CDR1 is SEHNR and CDR2 is FQNEAQ (reference sequence). The genes are TRBV7-9 and TRBJ1-1; 7 bases line up with TRBD1. The sample was PBMCs. The sequence derives from a young man in good health and CMV-seronegative. DNA of the CDR3: TGTGCCAGCAGAGACGGACAGGTTGATACTGAAGCTTTCTTT. Residues: CASRDGQVDTEAFF.